This section outlines one TCR beta chain sequence together with its context. Libraries were prepared by immunoSEQ multiplex PCR; TCRdb keeps only in-frame clonotypes and omits some of them. The table lists 90,000 or so clones, around 84% of them singletons. This sample is drawn from a study of cytomegalovirus exposure and HLA in healthy donors. The sample was PBMCs. This sequence was found in a man aged 18 to 29 in good health and CMV-seropositive.

The CDR3 DNA follows: TGTGCCAGCTCACCATCGTCCCTTTCTGGGGCCAACGTCCTGACTTTC. Translation gives CASSPSSLSGANVLTF. The chain uses TRBV18 and TRBJ2-6, with D hard to call. Per the germline V gene, CDR1 is KGHSH and CDR2 is LQKENI. CDR3 size: 16 residues. V shed 2 bases and J shed 1 base, with 9 bases lying between them.